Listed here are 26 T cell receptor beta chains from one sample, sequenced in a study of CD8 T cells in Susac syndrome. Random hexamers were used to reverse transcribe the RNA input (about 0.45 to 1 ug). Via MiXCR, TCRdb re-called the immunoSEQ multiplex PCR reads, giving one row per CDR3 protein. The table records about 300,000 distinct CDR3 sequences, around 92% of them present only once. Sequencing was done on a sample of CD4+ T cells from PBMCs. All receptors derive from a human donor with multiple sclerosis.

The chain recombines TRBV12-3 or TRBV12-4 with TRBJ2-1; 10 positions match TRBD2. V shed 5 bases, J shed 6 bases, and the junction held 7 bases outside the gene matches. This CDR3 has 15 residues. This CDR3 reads CASSPGLALGNEQFF. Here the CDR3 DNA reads TGTGCCAGCAGTCCGGGACTAGCGCTGGGCAATGAGCAGTTCTTC.

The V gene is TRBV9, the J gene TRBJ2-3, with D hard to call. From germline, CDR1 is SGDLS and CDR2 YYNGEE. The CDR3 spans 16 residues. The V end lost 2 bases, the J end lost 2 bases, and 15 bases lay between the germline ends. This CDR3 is CASSVAVWGPTDTQYF. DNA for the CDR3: TGTGCCAGCAGCGTGGCTGTGTGGGGTCCCACAGATACGCAGTATTTT.

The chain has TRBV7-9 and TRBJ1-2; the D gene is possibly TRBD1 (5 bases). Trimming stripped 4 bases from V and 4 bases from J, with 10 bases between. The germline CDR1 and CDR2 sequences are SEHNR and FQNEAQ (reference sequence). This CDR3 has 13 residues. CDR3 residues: CASSSVTVYGYTF. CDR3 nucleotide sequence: TGTGCCAGCAGCTCCGTGACAGTCTATGGCTACACCTTC.

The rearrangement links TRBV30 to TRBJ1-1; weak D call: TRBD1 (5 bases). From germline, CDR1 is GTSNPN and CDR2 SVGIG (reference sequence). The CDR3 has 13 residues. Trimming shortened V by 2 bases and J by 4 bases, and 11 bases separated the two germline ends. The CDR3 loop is CAWSRSGGTEAFF. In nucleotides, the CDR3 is TGTGCCTGGAGTAGATCTGGGGGCACTGAAGCTTTCTTT.

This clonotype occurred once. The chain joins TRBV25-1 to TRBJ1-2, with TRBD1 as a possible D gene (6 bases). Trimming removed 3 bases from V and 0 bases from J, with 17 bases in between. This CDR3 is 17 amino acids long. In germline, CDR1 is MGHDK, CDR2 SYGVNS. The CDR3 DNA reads TGTGCCAGCAGTGAGTCTACGGGACAACCGACTAACTATGGCTACACCTTC. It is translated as CASSESTGQPTNYGYTF.

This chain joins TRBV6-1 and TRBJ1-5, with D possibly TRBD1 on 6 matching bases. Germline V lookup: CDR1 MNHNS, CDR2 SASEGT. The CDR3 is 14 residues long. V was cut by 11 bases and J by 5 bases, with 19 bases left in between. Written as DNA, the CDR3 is TGTGCCGCTGCCGGACAGCCGAGAGATCAGCCCCAGCATTTT. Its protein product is CAAAGQPRDQPQHF.

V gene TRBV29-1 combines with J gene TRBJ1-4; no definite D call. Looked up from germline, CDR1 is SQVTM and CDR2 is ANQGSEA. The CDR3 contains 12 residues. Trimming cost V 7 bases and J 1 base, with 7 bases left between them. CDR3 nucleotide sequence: TGCAGCGGACGGGTAACTAATGAAAAACTGTTTTTT. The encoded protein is CSGRVTNEKLFF.

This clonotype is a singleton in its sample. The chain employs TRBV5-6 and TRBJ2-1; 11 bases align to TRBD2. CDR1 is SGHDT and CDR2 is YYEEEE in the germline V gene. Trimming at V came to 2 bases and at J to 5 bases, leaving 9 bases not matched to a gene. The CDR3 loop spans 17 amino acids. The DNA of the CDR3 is TGTGCCAGCAGCTTCCTTATCGGGACTAGCGGAGACAATGAGCAGTTCTTC. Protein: CASSFLIGTSGDNEQFF.

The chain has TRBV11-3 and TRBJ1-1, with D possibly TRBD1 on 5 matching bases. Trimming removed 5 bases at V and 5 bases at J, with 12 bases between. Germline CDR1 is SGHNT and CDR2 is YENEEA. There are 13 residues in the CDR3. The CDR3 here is CASSIQVETEAFF. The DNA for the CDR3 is TGTGCCAGCAGCATACAGGTGGAGACTGAAGCTTTCTTT. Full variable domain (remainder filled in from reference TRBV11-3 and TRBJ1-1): EAGVVQSPRYKIIEKKQPVAFWCNPISGHNTLYWYLQNLGQGPELLIRYENEEAVDDSQLPKDRFSAERLKGVDSTLKIQPAELGDSAVYLCASSIQVETEAFFGQGTRLTVV.

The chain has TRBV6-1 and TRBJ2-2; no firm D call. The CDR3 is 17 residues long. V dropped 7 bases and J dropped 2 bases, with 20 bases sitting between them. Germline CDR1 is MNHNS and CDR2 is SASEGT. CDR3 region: CASTDPPLPPNTGELFF. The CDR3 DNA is TGTGCCAGCACCGACCCACCCCTACCCCCCAACACCGGGGAGCTGTTTTTT.

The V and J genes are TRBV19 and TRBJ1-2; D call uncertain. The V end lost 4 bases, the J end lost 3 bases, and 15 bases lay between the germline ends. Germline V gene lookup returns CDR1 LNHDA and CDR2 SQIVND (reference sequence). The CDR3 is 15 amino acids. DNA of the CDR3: TGTGCCAGTAGTAATCCGGGAGGAGTCGACTATGGCTACACCTTC. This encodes CASSNPGGVDYGYTF.

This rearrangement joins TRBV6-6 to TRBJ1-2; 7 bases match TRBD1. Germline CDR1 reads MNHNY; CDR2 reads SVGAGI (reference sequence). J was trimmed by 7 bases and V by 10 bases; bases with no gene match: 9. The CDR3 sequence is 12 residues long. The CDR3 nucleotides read TGTGCCACCACGAACCGGGACAGTGGCTACACCTTC. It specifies CATTNRDSGYTF.

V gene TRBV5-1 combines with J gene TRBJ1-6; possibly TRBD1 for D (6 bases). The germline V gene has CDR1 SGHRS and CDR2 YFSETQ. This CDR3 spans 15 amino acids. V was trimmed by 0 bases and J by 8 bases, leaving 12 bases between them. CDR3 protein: CASSLAGGPDSPLHF. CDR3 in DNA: TGCGCCAGCAGCTTGGCCGGGGGGCCGGATTCACCCCTCCACTTT. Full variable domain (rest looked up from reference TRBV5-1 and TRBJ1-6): KAGVTQTPRYLIKTRGQQVTLSCSPISGHRSVSWYQQTPGQGLQFLFEYFSETQRNKGNFPGRFSGRQFSNSRSEMNVSTLELGDSALYLCASSLAGGPDSPLHFGNGTRLTVT.

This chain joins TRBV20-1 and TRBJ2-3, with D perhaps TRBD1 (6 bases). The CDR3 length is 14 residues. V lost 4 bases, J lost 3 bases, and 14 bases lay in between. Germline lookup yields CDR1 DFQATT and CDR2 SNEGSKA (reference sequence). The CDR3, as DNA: TGCAGTGCTACACTGAAACAGGGTACAGATACGCAGTATTTT. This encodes CSATLKQGTDTQYF.

Here the CDR3 DNA reads TGTGCCAGCAGCCAAGAAGGTCCTTCCTCTGGAAACACCATATATTTT. Its translation: CASSQEGPSSGNTIYF. The V and J genes are TRBV3-1 and TRBJ1-3; D is uncertain. The CDR3 has 16 amino acids. The germline V and J ends were trimmed by 0 bases and 0 bases, with 9 bases remaining between them. The V gene's germline CDR1 is LGHDT and CDR2 YNNKEL (reference sequence).

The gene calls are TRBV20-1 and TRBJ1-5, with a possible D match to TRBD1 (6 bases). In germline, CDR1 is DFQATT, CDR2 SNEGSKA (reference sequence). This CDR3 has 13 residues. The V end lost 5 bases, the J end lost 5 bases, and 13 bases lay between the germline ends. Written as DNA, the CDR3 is TGCAGTGCTTGGCTAGGGGGGCATCAGCCCCAGCATTTT. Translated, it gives CSAWLGGHQPQHF.

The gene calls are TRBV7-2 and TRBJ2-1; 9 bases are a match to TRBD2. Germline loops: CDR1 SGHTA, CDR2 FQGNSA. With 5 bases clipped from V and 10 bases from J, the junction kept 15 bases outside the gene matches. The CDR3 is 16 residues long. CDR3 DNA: TGTGCCAGCAGCCACACGGGCGGGGGGGCCGGTCTAGAGCAGTTCTTC. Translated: CASSHTGGGAGLEQFF.

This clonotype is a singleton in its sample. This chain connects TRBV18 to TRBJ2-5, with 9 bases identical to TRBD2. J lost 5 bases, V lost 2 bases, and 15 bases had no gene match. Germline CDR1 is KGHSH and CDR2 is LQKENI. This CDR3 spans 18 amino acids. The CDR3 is CASSPTLAGELSWETQYF. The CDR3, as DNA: TGTGCCAGCTCACCAACCTTAGCGGGAGAACTTTCGTGGGAGACCCAGTACTTC.

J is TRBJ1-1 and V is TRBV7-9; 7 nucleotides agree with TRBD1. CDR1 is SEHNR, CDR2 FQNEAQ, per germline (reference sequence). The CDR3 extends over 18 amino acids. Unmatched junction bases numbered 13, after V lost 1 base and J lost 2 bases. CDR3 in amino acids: CASSLEIVRGQDNTEAFF. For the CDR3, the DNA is TGTGCCAGCAGCTTAGAGATAGTGCGAGGACAGGACAACACTGAAGCTTTCTTT.

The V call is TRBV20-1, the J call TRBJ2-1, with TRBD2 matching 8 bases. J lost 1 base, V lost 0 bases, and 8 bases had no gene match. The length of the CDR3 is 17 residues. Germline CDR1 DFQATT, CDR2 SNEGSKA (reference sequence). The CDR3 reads CSARDLKREFSYNEQFF. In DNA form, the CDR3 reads TGCAGTGCTAGAGATCTGAAGCGGGAGTTTTCCTACAATGAGCAGTTCTTC.

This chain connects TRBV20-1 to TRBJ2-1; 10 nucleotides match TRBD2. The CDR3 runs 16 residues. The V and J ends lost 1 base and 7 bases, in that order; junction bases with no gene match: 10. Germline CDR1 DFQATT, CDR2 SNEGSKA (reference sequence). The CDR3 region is CSARGGTSARPNEQFF. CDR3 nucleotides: TGCAGTGCTAGAGGTGGGACTAGCGCCCGTCCGAATGAGCAGTTCTTC.

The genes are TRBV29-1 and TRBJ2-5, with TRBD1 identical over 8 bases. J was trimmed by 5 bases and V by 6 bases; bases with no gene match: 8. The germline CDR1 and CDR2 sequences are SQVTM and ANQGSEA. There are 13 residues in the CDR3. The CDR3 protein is CSVLTGVGETQYF. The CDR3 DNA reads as TGCAGCGTCTTGACAGGGGTGGGGGAGACCCAGTACTTC.

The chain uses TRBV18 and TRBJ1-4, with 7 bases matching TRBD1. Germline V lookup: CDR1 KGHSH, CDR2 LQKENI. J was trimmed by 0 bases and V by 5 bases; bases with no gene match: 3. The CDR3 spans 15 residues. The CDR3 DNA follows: TGTGCCAGCTCATTCGACAGGGCAACTAATGAAAAACTGTTTTTT. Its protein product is CASSFDRATNEKLFF.

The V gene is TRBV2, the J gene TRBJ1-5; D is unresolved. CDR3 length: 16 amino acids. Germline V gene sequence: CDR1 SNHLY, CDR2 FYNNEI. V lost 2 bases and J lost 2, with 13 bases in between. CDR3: CASSESQARRNQPQHF. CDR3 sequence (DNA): TGTGCCAGCAGTGAATCCCAAGCAAGACGCAATCAGCCCCAGCATTTT.

CDR3 region: CASSDLENTEAFF. In DNA, the CDR3 is TGTGCCAGCAGTGATTTGGAGAACACTGAAGCTTTCTTT. The chain employs TRBV2 and TRBJ1-1; D call uncertain. V was pared by 3 bases and J by 1 base, with 6 bases between. The CDR3 is 13 residues long. Germline assignment: CDR1 SNHLY and CDR2 FYNNEI.

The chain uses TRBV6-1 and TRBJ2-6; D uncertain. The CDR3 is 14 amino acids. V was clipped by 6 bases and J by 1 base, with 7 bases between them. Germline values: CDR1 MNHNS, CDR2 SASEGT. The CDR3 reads CASSRKSGANVLTF. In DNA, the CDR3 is TGTGCCAGCAGCAGAAAATCTGGGGCCAACGTCCTGACTTTC.